Listed here are 30 T cell receptor beta chains from one sample, sequenced in a study of control samples from healthy donors and cancer patients. The method was immunoSEQ multiplex PCR; TCRdb's version includes in-frame clones alone and lacks a portion of them. The sample shows fewer than 90,000 clones, approximately 91% of them seen only once. Sequencing was performed on blood. Source of these receptors: a woman in her forties or fifties in good health.

This chain joins TRBV6-5 and TRBJ2-1; a weak D match, TRBD1 (5 bases). V was trimmed by 0 bases and J by 1 base, leaving 10 bases between them. CDR1 is MNHEY, CDR2 SVGAGI, per germline. There are 16 residues in the CDR3. The CDR3 nucleotides read TGTGCCAGCAGTTACTCGATACAGGCTTCCTACAATGAGCAGTTCTTC. Protein: CASSYSIQASYNEQFF.

The chain links TRBV6-5 to TRBJ1-2, with 10 bases that match TRBD1. Germline CDR1 reads MNHEY; CDR2 reads SVGAGI. This CDR3 comprises 12 residues. Trimming at V came to 11 bases and at J to 7 bases, leaving 7 bases not matched to a gene. The CDR3 DNA sequence: TGTGCCCTGGGACAGGGGAAAGGTGGCTACACCTTC. Encoded protein: CALGQGKGGYTF.

The J gene is TRBJ1-2, the V gene TRBV2; D is undetermined. The V end lost 4 bases, the J end lost 4 bases, and 22 bases lay between the germline ends. CDR1 and CDR2 from the germline V gene are SNHLY and FYNNEI. This CDR3 is 17 amino acids long. CDR3: CASSGEGLGYIGYGYTF. The DNA for the CDR3 is TGTGCCAGCAGTGGAGAGGGTTTGGGCTATATCGGCTATGGCTACACCTTC.

The rearrangement links TRBV30 to TRBJ1-5, with D possibly TRBD1 on 5 matching bases. The V gene lost 2 bases and the J gene lost 6 bases, with 11 bases spanning the gap. This CDR3 contains 13 residues. From germline, CDR1 is GTSNPN and CDR2 SVGIG (reference sequence). The DNA for the CDR3 is TGTGCCTGGAGTTTGGGGGGAGGTCAGCCCCAGCATTTT. Translated, it gives CAWSLGGGQPQHF.

This clone has a single count. The V call is TRBV6-5, the J call TRBJ2-3; D is possibly TRBD1 (6 bases). The CDR3 contains 13 residues. CDR1 is MNHEY, CDR2 SVGAGI, per germline. Trimming cost V 5 bases and J 4 bases, with 10 bases left between them. Here the CDR3 reads CASSSSGADTQYF. The CDR3 DNA reads as TGTGCCAGCAGTAGTTCAGGGGCAGATACGCAGTATTTT.

The rearrangement uses TRBV7-9 and TRBJ1-3; D perhaps matches TRBD1 (6 bases). Germline-derived CDR1 and CDR2 are SEHNR and FQNEAQ (reference sequence). This CDR3 is built from 17 residues. Between the trimmed V and J ends, which lost 3 bases and 2 bases, there was a span of 17 bases. CDR3 region: CASSLPLTGRPGNTIYF. DNA for the CDR3: TGTGCCAGCAGCTTGCCATTAACAGGGAGACCTGGAAACACCATATATTTT.

The rearrangement links TRBV19 to TRBJ1-5; no definite D call. Germline values: CDR1 LNHDA, CDR2 SQIVND (reference sequence). Between the trimmed V and J ends, which lost 5 bases and 1 base, there was a span of 12 bases. This CDR3 is built from 15 residues. This CDR3 is CASSWAAGSNQPQHF. CDR3 bases: TGTGCCAGTAGTTGGGCTGCTGGGAGCAATCAGCCCCAGCATTTT.

The J gene is TRBJ2-7, the V gene TRBV7-9; the D is unclear. This CDR3 is built from 14 residues. Germline CDR1 and CDR2: SEHNR and FQNEAQ (reference sequence). Trimming took 10 bases from V and 1 from J, leaving 17 bases between them. CDR3 coding DNA: TGTGCCACCCTAATTACTGACGGATCCTACGAGCAGTACTTC. Translation gives CATLITDGSYEQYF.

This chain joins TRBV7-9 and TRBJ2-6, with TRBD1 matching 7 bases. CDR1 and CDR2 (germline): SEHNR, FQNEAQ (reference sequence). The CDR3 sequence is 15 residues long. Unmatched junction bases numbered 3, after V lost 5 bases and J lost 2 bases. The DNA of the CDR3 is TGTGCCAGCAGCCTAACAGGGGCTGGGGCCAACGTCCTGACTTTC. Translating it yields CASSLTGAGANVLTF.

This clone has a handful of counts. The J gene is TRBJ1-2, the V gene TRBV7-9; the D is unclear. Trimming left V 10 bases short and J 1 base short, with 13 bases between. CDR3 length: 13 residues. Germline assignment: CDR1 SEHNR and CDR2 FQNEAQ (reference sequence). The CDR3: CATEAAGNYGYTF. The CDR3 DNA sequence: TGTGCCACCGAGGCGGCCGGTAACTATGGCTACACCTTC.

The J gene is TRBJ1-1, the V gene TRBV30; D remains ambiguous. Per the germline V gene, CDR1 is GTSNPN and CDR2 is SVGIG (reference sequence). CDR3 length: 10 residues. V lost 5 bases to trimming and J lost 6 bases, with 7 bases between them. The CDR3 nucleotides are TGTGCCTGGGGGAGGGCTGAAGCTTTCTTT. It translates to CAWGRAEAFF.

This clone was recorded a few times. CDR3 protein: CASSLAGFKETQYF. The CDR3 DNA reads as TGTGCCAGCAGTCTAGCGGGGTTCAAGGAGACCCAGTACTTC. This chain joins TRBV6-5 and TRBJ2-5; 9 bases align to TRBD2. Germline-derived CDR1 and CDR2 are MNHEY and SVGAGI. This CDR3 spans 14 amino acids. J lost 5 bases, V lost 5 bases, and 6 bases had no gene match.

This clone was counted once. The rearrangement links TRBV6-4 to TRBJ2-1, with D perhaps being TRBD1 or TRBD2 (5 bases each). CDR1 MRHNA and CDR2 SNTAGT come from the germline V gene. This CDR3 has 15 residues. V was shortened by 3 bases and J by 2 bases, with 11 bases between the two germline ends. The CDR3 bases are TGTGCCAGCAGTGATGAGGGGAAAGCCTACAATGAGCAGTTCTTC. Residues: CASSDEGKAYNEQFF.

This clone was observed a single time. The chain couples TRBV25-1 to TRBJ2-2; 8 nucleotides match TRBD1. This CDR3 is built from 17 residues. With V trimmed by 4 bases and J by 1 base, 8 bases remained unmatched. Germline V gives CDR1 MGHDK, CDR2 SYGVNS. The CDR3 DNA is TGTGCCAGCAGTGCCGTAATGGGGACAGGGAACACCGGGGAGCTGTTTTTT. It yields the protein CASSAVMGTGNTGELFF. Full variable domain (missing parts from reference TRBV25-1 and TRBJ2-2): EADIYQTPRYLVIGTGKKITLECSQTMGHDKMYWYQQDPGMELHLIHYSYGVNSTEKGDLSSESTVSRIRTEHFPLTLESARPSHTSQYLCASSAVMGTGNTGELFFGEGSRLTVL.

With respect to this clone: Other DNA sequences in the sample encode the same CDR3. V gene TRBV5-5 combines with J gene TRBJ1-6; TRBD1 might be the D (5 bases). V lost 6 bases and J lost 9, with 22 bases in between. The CDR3 extends over 16 amino acids. The V gene's germline CDR1 is SGHKS and CDR2 YYEKEE (reference sequence). Written as DNA, the CDR3 is TGTGCCAGCACCGAACAGGAGGCTTTAAGCCTTTCACCCCTCCACTTT. Amino acid sequence: CASTEQEALSLSPLHF.

This clone was observed a single time. The chain joins TRBV6-6 to TRBJ2-6; D is uncertain. V lost 0 bases and J 0 bases, leaving 3 bases between the germline ends. Germline V gives CDR1 MNHNY, CDR2 SVGAGI (reference sequence). The CDR3 extends over 15 amino acids. The CDR3 is CASSYSGSGANVLTF. In DNA form, the CDR3 reads TGTGCCAGCAGTTACTCTGGCTCTGGGGCCAACGTCCTGACTTTC.

The gene calls are TRBV5-1 and TRBJ2-1; 11 nucleotides line up with TRBD2. The length of the CDR3 is 17 residues. Germline V gene lookup returns CDR1 SGHRS and CDR2 YFSETQ. V gave up 3 bases and J gave up 1 base; unmatched junction bases: 6. CDR3 bases: TGCGCCAGCAGCTATAGCGGGGGGGCCCCATCCTACAATGAGCAGTTCTTC. Translation: CASSYSGGAPSYNEQFF.

The CDR3 nucleotides read TGTGCTAGGGGAAAGTGGAGGGAACGGGGCAATCAGCCCCAGCATTTT. As protein: CARGKWRERGNQPQHF. The J gene is TRBJ1-5, the V gene TRBV12-5; no clear D. The CDR3 totals 16 residues. Germline-derived CDR1 and CDR2 are LGHNT and FRNRAP. The V end was cut by 9 bases, the J end by 2 bases, with 20 bases between.

The chain carries TRBV5-8 and TRBJ2-7; TRBD1 matches at 7 bases. The V segment lost 4 bases and the J segment 1 base; nucleotides outside the gene matches: 8. CDR1 and CDR2 from the germline V gene are SGHTS and YDEGEE. The length of the CDR3 is 15 residues. CDR3 sequence (DNA): TGTGCCAGCAGCCGACAGGGCAGTATGTCCTACGAGCAGTACTTC. This gives the protein CASSRQGSMSYEQYF.

This clone is a singleton in its sample. The V and J genes are TRBV6-5 and TRBJ2-4, with a tentative D call TRBD2 (5 bases). This CDR3 is 15 amino acids long. V was trimmed by 2 bases and J by 4 bases, leaving 12 bases between them. Germline V gene lookup returns CDR1 MNHEY and CDR2 SVGAGI. CDR3 sequence reads: CASSYEGRPKNIQYF. The CDR3 region has the DNA TGTGCCAGCAGTTACGAGGGCAGGCCGAAAAACATTCAGTACTTC.

This chain connects TRBV3-1 (or the pseudogene TRBV3-2) to TRBJ2-7; D is unclear. V was clipped by 0 bases and J by 3 bases, with 6 bases between them. CDR3 size: 13 residues. CDR1 and CDR2 (germline): LGHDT, YNNKEL (reference sequence). CDR3 coding DNA: TGTGCCAGCAGCCAAGATTCCAGCTACGAGCAGTACTTC. Translated, it gives CASSQDSSYEQYF.

The chain combines TRBV3-1 (or the pseudogene TRBV3-2) with TRBJ2-1; D may be TRBD1 or TRBD2 (5 bases each). The CDR3 contains 13 residues. V was cut by 4 bases and J by 7 bases, with 11 bases left in between. Germline V CDR1 and CDR2: LGHDT, YNNKEL (reference sequence). The CDR3 sequence: CASSRTGGNEQFF. The CDR3 DNA is TGTGCCAGCAGCCGCACAGGCGGGAATGAGCAGTTCTTC.

The chain links TRBV25-1 to TRBJ1-4, with D maybe TRBD1 (5 bases). The V end lost 2 bases, the J end lost 8 bases, and 18 bases lay between the germline ends. This CDR3 spans 16 amino acids. The germline V gene has CDR1 MGHDK and CDR2 SYGVNS. The CDR3 DNA sequence: TGTGCCAGCAGTGAAGGAGGTATTGGGGGGTGGGAAAAACTGTTTTTT. This gives the protein CASSEGGIGGWEKLFF.

The chain has TRBV24-1 and TRBJ2-3, with TRBD1 identical over 10 bases. Trimming at V came to 3 bases and at J to 5 bases, leaving 7 bases not matched to a gene. Germline CDR1 reads KGHDR; CDR2 reads SFDVKD. The CDR3 is 16 amino acids. CDR3 in DNA: TGTGCCACCAGTGATAGACAGGGGGCAGGATTAGATACGCAGTATTTT. Its protein is CATSDRQGAGLDTQYF.

The chain is built from TRBV4-1 and TRBJ2-3; the D gene could be TRBD1 or TRBD2 (5 bases each). The CDR3 totals 16 residues. Germline lookup yields CDR1 MGHRA and CDR2 YSYEKL. Deletions cut 0 bases from V and 1 base from J, with 11 bases between. This chain's CDR3 is CASSQDRGSGTDTQYF. The CDR3 DNA is TGCGCCAGCAGCCAAGACCGGGGCTCGGGCACAGATACGCAGTATTTT.

This CDR3 is CASRQTGYTGSYEQYF. CDR3 nucleotide sequence: TGTGCCAGCAGACAAACAGGGTATACTGGCTCCTACGAGCAGTACTTC. The chain combines TRBV5-6 with TRBJ2-7, with D perhaps TRBD1 (6 bases). Germline V lookup: CDR1 SGHDT, CDR2 YYEEEE. Trimming took off 5 bases at V and 0 bases at J, with 18 bases between the two ends. The CDR3 sequence is 16 residues long.

The chain recombines TRBV19 with TRBJ1-1; 8 nucleotides agree with TRBD1. With V trimmed by 4 bases and J by 0 bases, 13 bases remained unmatched. CDR1 LNHDA and CDR2 SQIVND come from the germline V gene (reference sequence). The CDR3 sequence is 18 residues long. The CDR3 region has the DNA TGTGCCAGTAGTAGAAGAAAGGGACAGGCAGGCGTGAACACTGAAGCTTTCTTT. Amino acid sequence: CASSRRKGQAGVNTEAFF.

The chain couples TRBV12-5 to TRBJ1-2; a possible D gene is TRBD1 (6 bases). This CDR3 contains 13 residues. The V end lost 3 bases, the J end lost 5 bases, and 10 bases lay between the germline ends. Germline CDR1 and CDR2: LGHNT and FRNRAP. CDR3: CASGFQGKYGYTF. CDR3 nucleotides: TGTGCTAGTGGTTTTCAGGGGAAATATGGCTACACCTTC.

This clone has only one observation. J is TRBJ2-3 and V is TRBV19; 8 bases line up with TRBD1. In germline, CDR1 is LNHDA, CDR2 SQIVND (reference sequence). The CDR3 sequence is 14 residues long. J lost 0 bases, V lost 4 bases, and 0 bases had no gene match. The CDR3 spells CASSNRGSTDTQYF. The CDR3 region has the DNA TGTGCCAGTAGTAACAGGGGGAGCACAGATACGCAGTATTTT.

A single count supports this clone. V is TRBV3-1 (or the pseudogene TRBV3-2) and J is TRBJ2-7; TRBD1 agrees at 7 bases. Germline CDR1 LGHDT, CDR2 YNNKEL (reference sequence). The CDR3 spans 15 residues. Trimming took 3 bases from V and 2 from J; bases not matched to a gene: 7. The chain's CDR3 is CASSHHGTETYEQYF. The CDR3 DNA sequence: TGTGCCAGCAGCCATCACGGGACAGAGACCTACGAGCAGTACTTC.